Detailed here is one TCR beta chain. Only in-frame clones appear in the TCRdb table, and some are missing; sequencing was by immunoSEQ multiplex PCR. The sample comprises 45,000 to 55,000 clones, 85% to 95% of which are singletons, and 0.2% to 0.25% rests with the top ten. This entry is derived from a study of technical replicates of blood from four donors. The CDR3 contains 16 residues. Germline V lookup: CDR1 ENHRY, CDR2 SYGVKD. The V gene end was trimmed by 4 bases and the J gene end by 5 bases; junction bases not matched to a gene: 10. The V call is TRBV10-3, the J call TRBJ2-5; TRBD2 matches at 10 bases. The sequence derives from a human donor in good health. Sequencing input: T cells isolated from PBMCs. The CDR3 loop reads CAISGRPSGGDETQYF. The DNA for the CDR3 is TGTGCCATCAGTGGAAGGCCTAGCGGGGGAGATGAGACCCAGTACTTC.